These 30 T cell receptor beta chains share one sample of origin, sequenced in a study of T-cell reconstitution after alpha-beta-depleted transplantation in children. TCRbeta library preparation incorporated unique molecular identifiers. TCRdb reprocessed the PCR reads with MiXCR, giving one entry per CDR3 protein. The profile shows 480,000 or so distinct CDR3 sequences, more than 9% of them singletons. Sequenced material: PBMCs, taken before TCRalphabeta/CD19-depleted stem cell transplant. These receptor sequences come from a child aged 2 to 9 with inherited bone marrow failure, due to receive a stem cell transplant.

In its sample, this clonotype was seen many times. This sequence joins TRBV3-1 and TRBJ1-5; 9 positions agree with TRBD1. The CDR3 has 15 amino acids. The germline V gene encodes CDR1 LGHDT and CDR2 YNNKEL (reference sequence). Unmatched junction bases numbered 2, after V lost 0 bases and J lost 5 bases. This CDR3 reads CASSQDTGGYQPQHF. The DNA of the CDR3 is TGTGCCAGCAGCCAAGATACAGGGGGCTATCAGCCCCAGCATTTT.

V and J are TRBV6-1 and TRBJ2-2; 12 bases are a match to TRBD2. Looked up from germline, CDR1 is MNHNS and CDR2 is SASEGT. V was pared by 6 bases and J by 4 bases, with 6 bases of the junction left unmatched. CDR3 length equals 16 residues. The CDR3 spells CASRPGLAGTTGELFF. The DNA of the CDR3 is TGTGCCAGCAGACCGGGACTAGCGGGCACCACCGGGGAGCTGTTTTTT.

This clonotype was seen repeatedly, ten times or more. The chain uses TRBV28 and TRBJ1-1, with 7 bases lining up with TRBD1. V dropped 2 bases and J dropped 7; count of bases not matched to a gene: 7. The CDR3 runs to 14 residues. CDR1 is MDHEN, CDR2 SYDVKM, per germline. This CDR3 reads CASSLGAGTDEAFF. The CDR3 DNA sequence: TGTGCCAGCAGTTTAGGGGCCGGGACAGATGAAGCTTTCTTT.

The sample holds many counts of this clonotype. Written as DNA, the CDR3 is TGTGCCAGCAGTGCTGACACAGATACGCAGTATTTT. It translates to CASSADTDTQYF. The rearrangement joins TRBV2 to TRBJ2-3; D uncertain. Germline V gives CDR1 SNHLY, CDR2 FYNNEI. V was trimmed by 4 bases and J by 2 bases, leaving 4 bases between them. The CDR3 contains 12 residues. Together with reference TRBV2 and TRBJ2-3, the CDR3 gives the full variable domain: EPEVTQTPSHQVTQMGQEVILRCVPISNHLYFYWYRQILGQKVEFLVSFYNNEISEKSEIFDDQFSVERPDGSNFTLKIRSTKLEDSAMYFCASSADTDTQYFGPGTRLTVL.

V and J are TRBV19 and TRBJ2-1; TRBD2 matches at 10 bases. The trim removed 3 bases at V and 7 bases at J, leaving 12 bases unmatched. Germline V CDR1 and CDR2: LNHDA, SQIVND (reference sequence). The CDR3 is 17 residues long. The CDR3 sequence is CASSIGVPSGSGNEQFF. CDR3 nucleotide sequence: TGTGCCAGTAGTATTGGGGTACCTAGCGGGAGTGGTAATGAGCAGTTCTTC.

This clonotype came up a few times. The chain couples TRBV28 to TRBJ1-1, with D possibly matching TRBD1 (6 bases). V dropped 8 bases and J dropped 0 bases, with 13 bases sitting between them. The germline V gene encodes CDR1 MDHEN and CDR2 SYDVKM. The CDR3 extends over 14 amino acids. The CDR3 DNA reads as TGTGCCAGCGGTCAAGGGACACTGAACACTGAAGCTTTCTTT. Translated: CASGQGTLNTEAFF.

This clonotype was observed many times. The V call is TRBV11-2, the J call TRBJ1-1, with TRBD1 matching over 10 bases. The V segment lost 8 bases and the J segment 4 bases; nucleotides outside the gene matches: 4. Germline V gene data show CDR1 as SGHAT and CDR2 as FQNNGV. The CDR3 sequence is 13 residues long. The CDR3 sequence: CASRRTGGTEAFF. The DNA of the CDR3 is TGTGCCAGCCGTCGGACAGGGGGCACTGAAGCTTTCTTT.

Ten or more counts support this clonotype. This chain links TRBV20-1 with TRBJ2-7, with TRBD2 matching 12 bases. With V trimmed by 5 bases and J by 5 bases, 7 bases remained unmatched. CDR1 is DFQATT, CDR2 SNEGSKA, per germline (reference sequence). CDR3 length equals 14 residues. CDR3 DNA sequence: TGCAGTGCTCTATGGACTAGCGGGACCCACGAGCAGTACTTC. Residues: CSALWTSGTHEQYF.

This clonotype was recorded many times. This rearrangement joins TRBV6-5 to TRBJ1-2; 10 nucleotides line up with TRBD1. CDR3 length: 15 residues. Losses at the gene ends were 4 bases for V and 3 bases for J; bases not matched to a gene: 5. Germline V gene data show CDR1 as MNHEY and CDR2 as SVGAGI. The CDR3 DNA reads TGTGCCAGCAGTTTGACAGGGGGCGATTACTATGGCTACACCTTC. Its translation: CASSLTGGDYYGYTF.

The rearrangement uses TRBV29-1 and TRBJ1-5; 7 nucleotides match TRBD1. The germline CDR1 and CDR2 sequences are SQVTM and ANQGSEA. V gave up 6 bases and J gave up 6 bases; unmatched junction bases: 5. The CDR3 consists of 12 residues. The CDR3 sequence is CSVRTGGQPQHF. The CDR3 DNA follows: TGCAGCGTCAGGACAGGCGGTCAGCCCCAGCATTTT.

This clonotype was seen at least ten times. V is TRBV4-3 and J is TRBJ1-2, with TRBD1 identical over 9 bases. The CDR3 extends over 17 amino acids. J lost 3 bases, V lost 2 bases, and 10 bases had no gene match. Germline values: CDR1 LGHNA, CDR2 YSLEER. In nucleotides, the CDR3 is TGCGCCAGCAGCCAACACTCGGGACAGGGAGTGGACTATGGCTACACCTTC. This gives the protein CASSQHSGQGVDYGYTF.

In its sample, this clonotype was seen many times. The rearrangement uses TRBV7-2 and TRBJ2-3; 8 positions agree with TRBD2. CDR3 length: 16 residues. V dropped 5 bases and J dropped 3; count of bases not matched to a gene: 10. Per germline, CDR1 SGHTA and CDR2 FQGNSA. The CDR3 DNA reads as TGTGCCAGCAGCCCCCGGACTAGCAGACGAACAGATACGCAGTATTTT. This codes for CASSPRTSRRTDTQYF.

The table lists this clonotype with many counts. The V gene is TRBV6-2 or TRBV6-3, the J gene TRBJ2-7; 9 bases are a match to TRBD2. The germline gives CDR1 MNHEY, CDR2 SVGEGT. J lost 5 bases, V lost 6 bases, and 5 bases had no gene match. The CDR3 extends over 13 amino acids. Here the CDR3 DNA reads TGTGCCAGCAGCCCTGGGACTAGCAACGAGCAGTACTTC. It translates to CASSPGTSNEQYF.

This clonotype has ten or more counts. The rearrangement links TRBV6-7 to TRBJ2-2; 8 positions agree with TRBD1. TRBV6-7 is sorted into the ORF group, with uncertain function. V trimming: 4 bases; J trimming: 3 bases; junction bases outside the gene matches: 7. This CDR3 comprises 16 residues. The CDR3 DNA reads TGTGCCAGCAGTTCCAAGGACAGGGAGGACACCGGGGAGCTGTTTTTT. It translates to CASSSKDREDTGELFF.

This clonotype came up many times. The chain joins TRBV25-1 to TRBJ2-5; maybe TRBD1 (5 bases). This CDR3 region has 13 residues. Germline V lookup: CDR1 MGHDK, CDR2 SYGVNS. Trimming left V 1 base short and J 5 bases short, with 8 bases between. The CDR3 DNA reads TGTGCCAGCAGTGAATTAGGGGCTGAGACCCAGTACTTC. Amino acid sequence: CASSELGAETQYF.

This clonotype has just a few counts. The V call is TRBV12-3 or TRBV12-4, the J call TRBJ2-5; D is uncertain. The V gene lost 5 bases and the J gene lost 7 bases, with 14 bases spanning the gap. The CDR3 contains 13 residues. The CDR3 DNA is TGTGCCAGCAGTCCACCCTGGCGAGTGACCCAGTACTTC. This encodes CASSPPWRVTQYF.

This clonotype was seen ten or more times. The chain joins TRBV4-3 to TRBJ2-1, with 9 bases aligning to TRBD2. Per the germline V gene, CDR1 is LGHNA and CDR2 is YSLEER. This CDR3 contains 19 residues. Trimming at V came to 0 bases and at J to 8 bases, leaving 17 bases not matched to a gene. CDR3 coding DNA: TGCGCCAGCAGCCAAGACCTATATAAAGCGGGAGGTGGATGCTATGAGCAGTTCTTC. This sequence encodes CASSQDLYKAGGGCYEQFF.

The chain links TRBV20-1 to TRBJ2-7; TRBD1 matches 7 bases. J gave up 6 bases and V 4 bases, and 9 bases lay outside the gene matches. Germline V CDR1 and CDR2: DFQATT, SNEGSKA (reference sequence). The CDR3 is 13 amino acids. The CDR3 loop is CSAKDLTGTEQYF. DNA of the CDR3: TGCAGTGCTAAGGACTTGACAGGGACCGAGCAGTACTTC.

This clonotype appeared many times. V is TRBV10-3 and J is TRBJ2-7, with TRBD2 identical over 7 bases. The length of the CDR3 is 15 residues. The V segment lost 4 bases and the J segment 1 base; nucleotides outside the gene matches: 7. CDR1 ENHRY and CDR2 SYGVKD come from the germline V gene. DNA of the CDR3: TGTGCCATCAGTGGTAAGGCGGGAGTATCCTACGAGCAGTACTTC. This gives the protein CAISGKAGVSYEQYF.

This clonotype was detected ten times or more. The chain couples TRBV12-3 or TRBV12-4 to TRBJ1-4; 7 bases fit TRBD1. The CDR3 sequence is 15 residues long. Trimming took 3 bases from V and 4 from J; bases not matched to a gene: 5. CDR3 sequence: CASSFQQGLNEKLFF. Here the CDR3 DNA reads TGTGCCAGCAGTTTCCAACAGGGGCTTAATGAAAAACTGTTTTTT.

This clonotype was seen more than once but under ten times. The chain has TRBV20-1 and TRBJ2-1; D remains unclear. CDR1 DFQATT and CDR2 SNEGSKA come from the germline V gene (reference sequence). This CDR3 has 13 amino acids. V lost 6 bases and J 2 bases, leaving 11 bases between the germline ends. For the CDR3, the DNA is TGCAGTGCCCCGGATAGAACCTACAATGAGCAGTTCTTC. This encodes CSAPDRTYNEQFF.

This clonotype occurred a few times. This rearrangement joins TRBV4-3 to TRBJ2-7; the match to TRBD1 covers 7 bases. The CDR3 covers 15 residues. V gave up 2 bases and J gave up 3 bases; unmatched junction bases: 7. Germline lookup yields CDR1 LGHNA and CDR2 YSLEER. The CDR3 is CASSQQPGQIYEQYF. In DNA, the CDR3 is TGCGCCAGCAGCCAACAACCGGGACAGATCTACGAGCAGTACTTC.

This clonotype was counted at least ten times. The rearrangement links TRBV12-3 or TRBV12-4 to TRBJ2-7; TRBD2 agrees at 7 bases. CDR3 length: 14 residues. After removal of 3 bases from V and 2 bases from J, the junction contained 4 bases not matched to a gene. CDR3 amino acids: CASSFTGGTYEQYF. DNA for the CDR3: TGTGCCAGCAGTTTCACGGGAGGAACCTACGAGCAGTACTTC.

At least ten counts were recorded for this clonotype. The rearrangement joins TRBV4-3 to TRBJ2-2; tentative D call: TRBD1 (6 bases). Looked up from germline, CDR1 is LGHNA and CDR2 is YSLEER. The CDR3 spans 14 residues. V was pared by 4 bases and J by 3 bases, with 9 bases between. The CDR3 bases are TGCGCCAGCAGCCGGGACACCCACACCGGGGAGCTGTTTTTT. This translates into CASSRDTHTGELFF.

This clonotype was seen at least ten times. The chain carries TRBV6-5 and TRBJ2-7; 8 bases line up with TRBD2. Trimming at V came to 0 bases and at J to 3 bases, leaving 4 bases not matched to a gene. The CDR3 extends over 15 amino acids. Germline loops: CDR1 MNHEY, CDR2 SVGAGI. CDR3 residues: CASSYSKAGDYEQYF. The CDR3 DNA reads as TGTGCCAGCAGTTACTCGAAAGCGGGAGACTACGAGCAGTACTTC.

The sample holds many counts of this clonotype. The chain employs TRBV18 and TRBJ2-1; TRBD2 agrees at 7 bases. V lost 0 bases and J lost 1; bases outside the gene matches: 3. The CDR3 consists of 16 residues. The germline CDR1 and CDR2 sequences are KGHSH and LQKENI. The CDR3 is CASSPPGGGSYNEQFF. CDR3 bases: TGTGCCAGCTCACCACCCGGGGGAGGGTCCTACAATGAGCAGTTCTTC.

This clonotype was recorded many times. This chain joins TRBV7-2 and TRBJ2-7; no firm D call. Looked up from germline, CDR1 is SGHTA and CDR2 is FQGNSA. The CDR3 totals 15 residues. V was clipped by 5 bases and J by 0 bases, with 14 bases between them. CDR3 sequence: CASSIRSDSSYEQYF. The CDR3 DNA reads TGTGCCAGCAGCATTCGGTCAGACTCCTCCTACGAGCAGTACTTC.

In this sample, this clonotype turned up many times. The DNA of the CDR3 is TGTGCCAGCAGCCTAAGAGTGGCGGGAGTGTTCGCGGAAGAGCAGTACTTC. It codes for CASSLRVAGVFAEEQYF. The chain uses TRBV4-2 and TRBJ2-7; 7 bases match TRBD2. The CDR3 loop spans 17 amino acids. The V gene end was trimmed by 4 bases and the J gene end by 7 bases; junction bases not matched to a gene: 19. Germline loops: CDR1 LGHNA, CDR2 YNFKEQ.

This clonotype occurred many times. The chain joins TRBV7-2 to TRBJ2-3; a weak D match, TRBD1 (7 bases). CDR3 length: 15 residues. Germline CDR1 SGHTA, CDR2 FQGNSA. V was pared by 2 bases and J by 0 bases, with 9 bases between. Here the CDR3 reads CASSLQGGSTDTQYF. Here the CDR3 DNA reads TGTGCCAGCAGCTTACAGGGGGGCAGCACAGATACGCAGTATTTT.

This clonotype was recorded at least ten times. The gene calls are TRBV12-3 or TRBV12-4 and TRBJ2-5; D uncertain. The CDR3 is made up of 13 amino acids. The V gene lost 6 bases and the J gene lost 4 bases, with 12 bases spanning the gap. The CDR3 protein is CASSPNMGETQYF. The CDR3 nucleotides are TGTGCCAGCAGCCCTAACATGGGAGAGACCCAGTACTTC.